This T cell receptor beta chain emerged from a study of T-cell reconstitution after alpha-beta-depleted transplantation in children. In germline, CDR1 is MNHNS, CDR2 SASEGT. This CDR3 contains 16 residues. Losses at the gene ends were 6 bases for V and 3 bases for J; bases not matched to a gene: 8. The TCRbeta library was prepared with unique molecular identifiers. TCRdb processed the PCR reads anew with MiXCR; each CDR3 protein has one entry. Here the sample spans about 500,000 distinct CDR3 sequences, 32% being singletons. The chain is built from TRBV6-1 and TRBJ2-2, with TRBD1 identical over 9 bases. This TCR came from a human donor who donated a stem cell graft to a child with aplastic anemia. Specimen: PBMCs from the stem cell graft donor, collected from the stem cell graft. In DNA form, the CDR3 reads TGTGCCAGCAGGGGGAAACAGGGGGCCGACACCGGGGAGCTGTTTTTT. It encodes CASRGKQGADTGELFF.